This T cell receptor (beta chain) was sequenced during a study of cytomegalovirus exposure and HLA in healthy donors (dated by TCRdb to the late 2010s). Background on the whole study: An earlier analysis of some 500 of the donors reported more than 250 Gb of sequence data and some 100 million unique TCR beta sequences from about 180 million T cells. Every discovery cohort repertoire had been produced on one sequencing platform. In the later analysis, no new phenotypic data were used to find candidate immune exposures; instead, reliance was placed on TCR beta sequences and their occurrence across donors. The study combined high-throughput TCR immunosequencing, statistical association of individual TCRs with disease status, and machine learning to predict cytomegalovirus infection status. Roughly 5 DR-DQ haplotypes were treated as single units for association and clustering because of strong linkage in the cohort. Of the roughly 410 genotyped donors, roughly 80% were placed in the genetic ancestry cluster associated with self-reported Caucasian donors. Across 300 to 500 genotyped donors of the cohort, an average of roughly 230,000 unique TCR beta nucleotide sequences per donor were sequenced, and 15% to 20% of those sequences were non-productive. An early release covering roughly 600 HLA-typed donors comprised about 300 gigabases of sequencing data and around 86 million unique TCR sequences. In addition to the first cohort of roughly 700 subjects, a separate validation cohort of approximately 120 different subjects was used. Donor age, sex, ethnicity and CMV serostatus were compiled alongside the repertoire data. Class I and class II HLA loci were covered by the typing at four-digit resolution. To decide whether each TCR beta V gene segment behaved as functional or pseudogenic, an earlier analysis of some 600 of the donors relied on high-throughput TCR beta sequencing. The study used immunosequencing to profile the T cell repertoires of several hundred subjects and linked those repertoires to cytomegalovirus serostatus. In a later analysis, previously published TCR beta repertoires from 666 donors were re-analyzed and high-resolution HLA genotyping was added so that TCR occurrence patterns could be studied. The number of donors typed differed by locus, with roughly 620-640 for A, B, C, DRB1 and DQB1, roughly 520 for DQA1, about 610 for DPA1, and approximately 470 for DPB1. The aim of the study was to test whether cataloging public T cell receptors could identify signatures of past pathogen exposure. In a later genetic analysis, genome-wide SNP genotypes for about three fifths of the roughly 670 donors were used, and that subset was treated as a discovery cohort. Results and caveats for the whole study, not just this receptor: Assigning TCR associations to individual alleles was difficult when HLA alleles, especially DR and DQ, strongly co-occurred. The study gave a list of some 150 TCR beta chains associated with cytomegalovirus. Linkage disequilibrium might explain the correlated functional status among segregating V segments, but an unknown experimental factor could not be excluded. At a false discovery rate of 0.05, a later analysis linked under 20,000 TCR beta sequences to specific HLA alleles. According to a later genetic analysis, donors in an Asian-associated ancestry cluster had fewer N-insertions in productive TCRs than the approximately 670-donor mean. Some IMGT-functional V segments, including TRBV6-2 and TRBV6-3, could not be distinguished by the 87-base-pair reads and were therefore excluded. Because HLA typing was unavailable for some donors at each locus, only the typed subset was used in association tests. An association between a missense DCLRE1C variant and V-gene and J-gene trimming of TCR beta chains was found in a later genetic analysis and replicated in an independent cohort. Presence/absence analyses assumed roughly uniform sequencing depth across donors, an assumption that may not hold. The classifier was reported to diagnose cytomegalovirus status with high specificity and sensitivity in both the original cohort and the validation cohort. CMV serostatus was the only immune exposure information available for the cohort. Compared with equally common non-associated chains, HLA-associated TCR beta chains in a later analysis were more clonally expanded and had lower generation probabilities. The authors suggested that the approach could potentially be generalized to other disease states and immunological phenotypes. In vitro tests confirmed that a few of the cytomegalovirus-associated TCR beta chains recognize cytomegalovirus antigens. In a later analysis, most CMV-associated TCR beta chains were found to appear HLA-restricted, with HLA associations seemingly driven largely by CMV exposure. According to a later analysis, parvovirus B19, influenza, CMV and Epstein-Barr virus appeared linked to several top co-occurrence clusters. In this cohort, only TCR beta chains were sequenced, and detectable features were limited by the absence of alpha or paired-chain data. In a later analysis, the rate of TCR association differed among HLA loci, with DRB1 alleles having the most associated TCRs and HLA-C alleles having the fewest. A cluster of highly shared sequence variants was judged likely to be a technical artifact of the sequencing pipeline. Most TCR sequences were seen in very few donors, while some public TCRs were found in many individuals. A further reported finding was that TCR beta sequences accurately predicted the HLA-A and HLA-B alleles for most subjects in the first cohort. Over 15 rarely observed V segments, including chromosome 9 orphons, were excluded from the earlier analysis of some 590 of the donors because counts were too low. In an earlier analysis of approximately 600 of the donors, most TCR beta V segments were observed in productive rearrangements about 87% or about 30% of the time, broadly matching IMGT annotations.

Libraries were prepared through the immunoSEQ multiplex PCR assay. A mixture of 60 forward primers for TCR Vbeta segments and 13 reverse primers for TCR Jbeta segments was used in the multiplex PCR. Amplification of the CDR3 region of rearranged TCR beta genes was performed with a multiplex PCR assay on genomic DNA. The Illumina HiSeq System was used to sequence the amplified TCR beta libraries as 87-base-pair reads. The original pipeline was this. In a later analysis, some 80 million unique TCR beta chains were counted across the roughly 610 repertoires, and roughly 11 million of these chains were shared by at least two donors. Raw reads were error-corrected and collapsed into unique sequences by a nearest-neighbor algorithm in which closely related sequences were merged to remove PCR and sequencing errors. Alignment of CDR3 sequences to IMGT reference sequences was used to assign V, D and J gene segments. For a sequence to be retained, at least a six-nucleotide match to both a V gene segment and a J gene segment was required. A rearrangement counted as productive if the CDR3 had no stop codons and remained in frame with V and J, and every other rearrangement counted as non-productive. CDR3 was defined by IMGT convention, running from the second conserved V-encoded cysteine to the conserved J-encoded phenylalanine. Sequences without an unambiguous match to a single V gene segment were excluded from the earlier analysis of about 640 of the donors. An earlier analysis of 587 of the donors called V segments functional above 56.7% productive rearrangements and segregating when the between-donor standard deviation exceeded 5%. To diagnose cytomegalovirus status from the catalog of TCR beta chain sequences, a statistical classification framework was built. A later analysis assigned V and J genes by comparing TCR nucleotide sequences with IMGT/GENE-DB human TR gene sequences. Using the TCRdist pipeline, a later analysis assigned CDR3 sequences along with most-parsimonious VDJ recombination scenarios. A later analysis defined each TCR beta chain by its CDR3 amino acid sequence plus V-gene family, and excluded reads lacking a unique V-gene family. To address suspected cross-contamination and a sequencing artifact, a later analysis removed around 590 highly shared, low-generation-probability nucleotide sequences. For each public chain, a later analysis derived a clonal expansion index from normalized ranks of inferred template counts within each repertoire. Generation probabilities in a later analysis came from a VDJ recombination model fitted to out-of-frame rearrangements, and those results were checked against IGoR. Hypergeometric tests were used in a later analysis to score TCR-TCR, TCR-HLA and TCR-CMV co-occurrence, with a repertoire-size bias correction applied to the TCR pairs. A later analysis estimated false discovery rates by permuting HLA or CMV assignments 20 times. In a later analysis, co-occurring TCRs were grouped using DBSCAN, with TCRdist sequence similarity added in when clustering inside HLA-allele-positive subsets. Repertoires with fewer than 30,000 or more than 120,000 public chains were left out of co-occurrence clustering, as were a handful of repertoires with anomalous nucleotide sharing. The table was pulled from immuneACCESS by TCRdb, which kept in-frame rearrangements only. Such tables lose some clones; where checked, under half of the loss comes from unresolved V genes, and the rest has no known cause. The D gene and trimming were derived from the DNA, and the V and J assignments and clone size from that table. The sample includes 90,000 to 110,000 clones, with more than 80% observed a single time. 5.5% to 7% of the sample comes from the top ten.

From its cysteine to its phenylalanine, the CDR3 spans 18 amino acids. Only the CDR3 DNA stays, 54 bases, in frame from base 1. The germline V gene yields SGHRS for CDR1 and YFSETQ for CDR2. Here V drops 2 bases and J drops 0 bases, and the junction holds 10 bases not matched to any gene. About this clone: The target of this receptor is not known. No base qualities exist here, and no much larger clone lies one base off it.

In total, 500 to 700 healthy bone marrow donors made up the cohort. At the time of sampling, all cohort members were nominally healthy, though unrecorded immune exposures were likely present. The donor was CMV seronegative and belonged to the group of roughly 330 seronegative cohort members. A peripheral blood sample was provided by each donor, and peripheral blood mononuclear cells were used for TCR beta sequencing. Genomic DNA was extracted from the blood cell samples with the Qiagen DNeasy Blood Extraction Kit. The sequence was obtained from a man younger than 35 in good health and CMV-seronegative. What was sequenced was PBMCs. Here the chain combines TRBV5-1 and TRBJ1-1; TRBD1 matches 10 bases in the middle. The CDR3 region: CASSFRGGQGGLNTEAFF. The DNA sequence is given as TGCGCCAGCAGCTTTAGGGGCGGACAGGGGGGACTGAACACTGAAGCTTTCTTT.